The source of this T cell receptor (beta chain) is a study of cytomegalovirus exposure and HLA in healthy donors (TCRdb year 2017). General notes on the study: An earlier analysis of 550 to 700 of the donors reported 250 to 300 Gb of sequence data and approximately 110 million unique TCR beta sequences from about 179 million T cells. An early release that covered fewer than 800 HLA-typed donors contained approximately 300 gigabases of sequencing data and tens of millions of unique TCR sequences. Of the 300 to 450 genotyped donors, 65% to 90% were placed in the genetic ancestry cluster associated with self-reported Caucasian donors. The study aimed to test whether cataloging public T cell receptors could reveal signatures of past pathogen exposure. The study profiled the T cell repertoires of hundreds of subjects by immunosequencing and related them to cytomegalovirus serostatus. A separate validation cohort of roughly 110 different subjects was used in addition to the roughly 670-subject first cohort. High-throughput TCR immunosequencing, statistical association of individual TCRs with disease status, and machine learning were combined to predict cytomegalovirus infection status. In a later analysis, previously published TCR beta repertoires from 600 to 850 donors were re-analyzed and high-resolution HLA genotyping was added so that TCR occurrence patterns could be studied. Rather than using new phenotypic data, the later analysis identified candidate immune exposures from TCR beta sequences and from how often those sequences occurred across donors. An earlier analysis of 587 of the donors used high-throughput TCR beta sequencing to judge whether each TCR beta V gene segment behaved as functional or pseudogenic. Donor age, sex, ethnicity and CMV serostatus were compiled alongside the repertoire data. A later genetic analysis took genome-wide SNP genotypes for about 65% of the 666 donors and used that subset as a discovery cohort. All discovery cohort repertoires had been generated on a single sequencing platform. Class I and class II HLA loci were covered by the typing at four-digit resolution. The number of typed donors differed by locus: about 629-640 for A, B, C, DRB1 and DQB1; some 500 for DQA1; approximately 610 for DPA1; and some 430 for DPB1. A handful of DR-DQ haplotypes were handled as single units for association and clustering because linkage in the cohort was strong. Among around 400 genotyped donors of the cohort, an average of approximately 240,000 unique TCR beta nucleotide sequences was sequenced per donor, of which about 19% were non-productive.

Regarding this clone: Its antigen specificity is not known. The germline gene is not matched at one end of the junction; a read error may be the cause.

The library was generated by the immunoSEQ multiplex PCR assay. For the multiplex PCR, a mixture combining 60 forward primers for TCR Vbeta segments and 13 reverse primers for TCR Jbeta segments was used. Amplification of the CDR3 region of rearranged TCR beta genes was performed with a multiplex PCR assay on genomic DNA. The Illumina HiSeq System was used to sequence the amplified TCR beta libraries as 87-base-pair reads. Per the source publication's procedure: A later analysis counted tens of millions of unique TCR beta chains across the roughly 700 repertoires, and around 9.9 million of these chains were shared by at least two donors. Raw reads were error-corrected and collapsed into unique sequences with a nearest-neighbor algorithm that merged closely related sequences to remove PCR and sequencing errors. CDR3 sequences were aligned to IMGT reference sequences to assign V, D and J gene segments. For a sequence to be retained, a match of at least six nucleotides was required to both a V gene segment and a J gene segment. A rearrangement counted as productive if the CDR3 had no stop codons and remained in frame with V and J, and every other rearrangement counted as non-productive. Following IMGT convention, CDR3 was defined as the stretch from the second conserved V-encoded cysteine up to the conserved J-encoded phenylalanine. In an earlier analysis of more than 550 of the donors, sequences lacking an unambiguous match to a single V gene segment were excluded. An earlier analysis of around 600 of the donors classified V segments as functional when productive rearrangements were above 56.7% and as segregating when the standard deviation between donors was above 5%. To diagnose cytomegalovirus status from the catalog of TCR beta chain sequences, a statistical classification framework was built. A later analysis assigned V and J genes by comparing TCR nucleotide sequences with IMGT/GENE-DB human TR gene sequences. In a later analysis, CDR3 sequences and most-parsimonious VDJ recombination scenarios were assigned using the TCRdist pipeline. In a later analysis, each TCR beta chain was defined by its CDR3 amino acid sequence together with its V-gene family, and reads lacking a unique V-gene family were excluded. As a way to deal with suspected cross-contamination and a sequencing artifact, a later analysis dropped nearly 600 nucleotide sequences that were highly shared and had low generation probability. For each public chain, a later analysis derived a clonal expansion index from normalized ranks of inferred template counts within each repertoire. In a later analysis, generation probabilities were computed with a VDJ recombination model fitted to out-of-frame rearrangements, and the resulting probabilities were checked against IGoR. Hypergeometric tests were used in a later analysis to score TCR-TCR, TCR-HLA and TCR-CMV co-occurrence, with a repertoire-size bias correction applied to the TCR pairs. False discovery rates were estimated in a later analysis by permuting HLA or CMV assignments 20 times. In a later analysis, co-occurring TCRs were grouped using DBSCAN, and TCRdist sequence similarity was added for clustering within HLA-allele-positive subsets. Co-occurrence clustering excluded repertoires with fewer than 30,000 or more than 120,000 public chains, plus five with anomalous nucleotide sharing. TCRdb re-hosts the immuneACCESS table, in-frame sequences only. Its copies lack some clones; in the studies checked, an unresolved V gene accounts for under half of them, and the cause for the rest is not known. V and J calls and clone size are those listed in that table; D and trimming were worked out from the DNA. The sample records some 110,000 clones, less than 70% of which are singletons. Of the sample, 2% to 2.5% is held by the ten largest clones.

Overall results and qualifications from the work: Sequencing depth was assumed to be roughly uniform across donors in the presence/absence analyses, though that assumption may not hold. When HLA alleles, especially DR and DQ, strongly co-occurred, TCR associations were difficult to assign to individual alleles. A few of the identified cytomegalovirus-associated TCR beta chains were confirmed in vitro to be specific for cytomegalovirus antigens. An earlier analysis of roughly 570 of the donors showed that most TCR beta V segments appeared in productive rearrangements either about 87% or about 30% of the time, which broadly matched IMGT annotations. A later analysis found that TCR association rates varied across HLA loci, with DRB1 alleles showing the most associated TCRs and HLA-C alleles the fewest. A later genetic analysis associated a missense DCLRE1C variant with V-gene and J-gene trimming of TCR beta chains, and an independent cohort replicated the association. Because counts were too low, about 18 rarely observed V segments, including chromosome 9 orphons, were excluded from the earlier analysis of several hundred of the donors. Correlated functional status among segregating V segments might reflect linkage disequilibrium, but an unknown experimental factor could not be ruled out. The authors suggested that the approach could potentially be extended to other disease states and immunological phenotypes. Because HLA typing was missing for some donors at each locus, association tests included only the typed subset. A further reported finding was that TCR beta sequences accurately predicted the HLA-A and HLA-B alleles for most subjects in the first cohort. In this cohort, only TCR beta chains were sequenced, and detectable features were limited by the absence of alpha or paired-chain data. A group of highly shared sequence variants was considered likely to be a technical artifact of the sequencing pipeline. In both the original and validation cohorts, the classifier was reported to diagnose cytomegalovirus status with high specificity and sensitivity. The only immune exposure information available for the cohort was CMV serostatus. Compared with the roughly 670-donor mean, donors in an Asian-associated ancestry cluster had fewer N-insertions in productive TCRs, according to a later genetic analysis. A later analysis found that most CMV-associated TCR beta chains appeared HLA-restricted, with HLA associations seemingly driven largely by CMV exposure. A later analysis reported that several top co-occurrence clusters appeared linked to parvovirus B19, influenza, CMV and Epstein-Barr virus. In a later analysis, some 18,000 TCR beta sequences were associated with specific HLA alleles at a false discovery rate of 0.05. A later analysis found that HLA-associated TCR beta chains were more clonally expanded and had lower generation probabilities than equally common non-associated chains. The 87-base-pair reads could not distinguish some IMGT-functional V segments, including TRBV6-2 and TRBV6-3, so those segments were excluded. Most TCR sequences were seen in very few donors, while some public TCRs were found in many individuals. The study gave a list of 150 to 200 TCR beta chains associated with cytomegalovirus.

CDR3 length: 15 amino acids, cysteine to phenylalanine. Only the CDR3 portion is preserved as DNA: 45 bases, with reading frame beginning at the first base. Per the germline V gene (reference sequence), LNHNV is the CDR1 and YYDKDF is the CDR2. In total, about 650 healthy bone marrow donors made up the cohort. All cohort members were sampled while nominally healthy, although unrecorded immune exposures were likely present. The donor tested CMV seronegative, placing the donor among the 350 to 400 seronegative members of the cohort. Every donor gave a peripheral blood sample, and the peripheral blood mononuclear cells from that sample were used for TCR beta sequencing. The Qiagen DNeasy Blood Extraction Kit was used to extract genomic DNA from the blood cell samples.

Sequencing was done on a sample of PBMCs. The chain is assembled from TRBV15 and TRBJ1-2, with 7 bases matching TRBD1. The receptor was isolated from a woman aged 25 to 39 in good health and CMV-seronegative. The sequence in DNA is TGTGCCACTAGCATCCGCCGGGACAGCCCCTATGGCTACACCTTC. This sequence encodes CATSIRRDSPYGYTF.